What follows are 17 T cell receptor beta chains derived from one specimen sequenced in a study of blood T cell repertoires in COVID-19. Clones were sequenced by immunoSEQ multiplex PCR, and TCRdb holds only the in-frame ones, with some missing. The sample lists some 210,000 clones; about 81% were seen once. Sequenced sample: PBMCs or T cells enriched from blood (not recorded which). The source of these receptors is a middle-aged man who had recovered from COVID-19.

The chain is built from TRBV10-3 and TRBJ1-2; the D gene is possibly TRBD1 (6 bases). Deletions cut 11 bases from V and 4 bases from J, with 14 bases between. CDR1 and CDR2 (germline): ENHRY, SYGVKD. This CDR3 is built from 12 residues. Here the CDR3 reads CAASDSVYGYTF. Written as DNA, the CDR3 is TGTGCCGCTTCGGACAGCGTCTATGGCTACACCTTC.

The chain employs TRBV6-5 and TRBJ2-1, with D perhaps matching TRBD2 (6 bases). The ends were cut back, 1 base at V and 9 bases at J, with 16 bases in the middle. This CDR3 is 15 amino acids long. Germline CDR1 MNHEY, CDR2 SVGAGI. The CDR3 region is CASSYFGGIAGEQFF. CDR3 DNA sequence: TGTGCCAGCAGTTACTTCGGCGGGATCGCCGGTGAGCAGTTCTTC.

The chain is built from TRBV19 and TRBJ1-2, with TRBD1 matching over 8 bases. This CDR3 has 16 amino acids. Trimming removed 5 bases from V and 2 bases from J; junction bases left unmatched: 10. Germline V gene data show CDR1 as LNHDA and CDR2 as SQIVND (reference sequence). CDR3 loop: CASSSQGADSNYGYTF. CDR3 in DNA: TGTGCCAGTAGTTCTCAGGGGGCGGACTCAAACTATGGCTACACCTTC.

This clone was seen just once. The genes are TRBV5-1 and TRBJ1-6; D may be TRBD1 (6 bases). The CDR3 extends over 18 amino acids. Trimming removed 0 bases at V and 7 bases at J, with 20 bases between. CDR1 is SGHRS, CDR2 YFSETQ, per germline. The CDR3 nucleotides read TGCGCCAGCAGCTTGGGCTTCGGGGGGCGCCGGGAGAATTCACCCCTCCACTTT. Its translation is CASSLGFGGRRENSPLHF. Filled out from reference TRBV5-1 and TRBJ1-6, the complete variable domain reads KAGVTQTPRYLIKTRGQQVTLSCSPISGHRSVSWYQQTPGQGLQFLFEYFSETQRNKGNFPGRFSGRQFSNSRSEMNVSTLELGDSALYLCASSLGFGGRRENSPLHFGNGTRLTVT.

The chain employs TRBV5-6 and TRBJ2-1; 9 bases are a match to TRBD1. V shed 4 bases and J 5 bases; nucleotides not matched to a gene: 7. Per germline, CDR1 SGHDT and CDR2 YYEEEE. The CDR3 loop spans 15 amino acids. The CDR3 is CASSDTGGGNNEQFF. For the CDR3, the DNA is TGTGCCAGCAGCGATACAGGGGGCGGTAACAATGAGCAGTTCTTC.

The chain couples TRBV27 to TRBJ1-1; D may be TRBD1 (5 bases). This CDR3 comprises 15 residues. V lost 0 bases to trimming and J lost 4 bases, with 12 bases between them. Germline CDR1 MNHEY, CDR2 SMNVEV (reference sequence). The CDR3 bases are TGTGCCAGCAGTTTATCGGGTGAACAGGCCACTGAAGCTTTCTTT. Translating it yields CASSLSGEQATEAFF.

The V gene is TRBV24-1, the J gene TRBJ1-2; no reliable D call. Germline V CDR1 and CDR2: KGHDR, SFDVKD. V was clipped by 3 bases and J by 2 bases, with 9 bases between them. The CDR3 sequence is 14 residues long. DNA of the CDR3: TGTGCCACCAGTGATGGAAACAGAAACTATGGCTACACCTTC. This encodes CATSDGNRNYGYTF.

The rearrangement joins TRBV4-1 to TRBJ2-7, with TRBD2 identical over 11 bases. V shed 5 bases and J 7 bases; nucleotides not matched to a gene: 10. This CDR3 has 15 amino acids. CDR1 and CDR2 from the germline V gene are MGHRA and YSYEKL. CDR3 sequence reads: CASSTETSGVGEQYF. The CDR3 DNA reads TGCGCCAGCAGCACCGAGACTAGCGGGGTCGGAGAGCAGTACTTC.

V gene TRBV9 combines with J gene TRBJ1-2, with unresolved D. The CDR3 has 15 residues. Per germline, CDR1 SGDLS and CDR2 YYNGEE. V was pared by 0 bases and J by 0 bases, with 9 bases between. The DNA for the CDR3 is TGTGCCAGCAGCGTAGATTATGGAGCTAACTATGGCTACACCTTC. Protein: CASSVDYGANYGYTF.

The chain links TRBV12-5 to TRBJ1-1; D gene unclear. The length of the CDR3 is 13 residues. V lost 7 bases and J lost 1, with 10 bases in between. Germline values: CDR1 LGHNT, CDR2 FRNRAP. CDR3 region: CASDNLRNTEAFF. The CDR3 DNA reads as TGTGCTAGTGACAATCTCAGGAACACTGAAGCTTTCTTT.

The chain combines TRBV3-1 (or the pseudogene TRBV3-2) with TRBJ1-2; 9 bases map to TRBD1. Germline CDR1 and CDR2: LGHDT and YNNKEL (reference sequence). The CDR3 is made up of 11 amino acids. V lost 11 bases to trimming and J lost 7 bases; unmatched junction nucleotides: 5. CDR3 bases: TGTGCCGCTGGACAGGGGTTTGGCTACACCTTC. It codes for CAAGQGFGYTF.

Written as DNA, the CDR3 is TGTGCCACTCTGGGGGGTCAGGACACCGGGGAGCTGTTTTTT. Its protein is CATLGGQDTGELFF. This chain uses TRBV2 with TRBJ2-2; the D gene is possibly TRBD2 (6 bases). Germline CDR1 SNHLY, CDR2 FYNNEI. Trimming took 10 bases from V and 3 from J, leaving 15 bases between them. The CDR3 runs to 14 residues. The full variable domain, its missing parts supplied by reference TRBV2 and TRBJ2-2, is EPEVTQTPSHQVTQMGQEVILRCVPISNHLYFYWYRQILGQKVEFLVSFYNNEISEKSEIFDDQFSVERPDGSNFTLKIRSTKLEDSAMYFCATLGGQDTGELFFGEGSRLTVL.

The chain uses TRBV6-1 and TRBJ1-2; 7 bases map to TRBD1. The V gene end was trimmed by 1 base and the J gene end by 3 bases; junction bases not matched to a gene: 2. The CDR3 totals 14 residues. The germline CDR1 and CDR2 sequences are MNHNS and SASEGT. CDR3 sequence: CASSEVGGYYGYTF. The CDR3, as DNA: TGTGCCAGCAGTGAAGTAGGGGGCTACTATGGCTACACCTTC.

The chain combines TRBV7-3 with TRBJ2-1; TRBD2 agrees at 11 bases. This CDR3 comprises 17 residues. J lost 1 base, V lost 5 bases, and 7 bases had no gene match. Germline V gene sequence: CDR1 SGHTA, CDR2 FQGTGA. The CDR3 is CASSPGLAAFSYNEQFF. DNA for the CDR3: TGTGCCAGCAGCCCGGGACTAGCGGCTTTTTCCTACAATGAGCAGTTCTTC.

This clone was detected only once. The chain is built from TRBV6-5 and TRBJ2-1, with D tentatively TRBD1 (6 bases). From germline, CDR1 is MNHEY and CDR2 SVGAGI. V was trimmed by 8 bases and J by 6 bases, leaving 20 bases between them. This CDR3 region has 15 residues. The CDR3 sequence: CASHSPTGYGNEQFF. CDR3 coding DNA: TGTGCCAGCCACAGCCCGACAGGTTATGGCAATGAGCAGTTCTTC.

The rearrangement joins TRBV19 to TRBJ1-1, with D perhaps matching TRBD1 (6 bases). CDR1 is LNHDA and CDR2 is SQIVND in the germline V gene (reference sequence). The ends were cut back, 1 base at V and 1 base at J, with 10 bases in the middle. This CDR3 has 15 amino acids. The CDR3 here is CASSIGTEWNTEAFF. The CDR3, as DNA: TGTGCCAGTAGTATAGGGACAGAATGGAACACTGAAGCTTTCTTT.

The V call is TRBV28, the J call TRBJ1-1; perhaps TRBD1 as D (6 bases). V lost 4 bases and J lost 1, with 13 bases in between. Germline loops: CDR1 MDHEN, CDR2 SYDVKM. The length of the CDR3 is 15 residues. This chain's CDR3 is CASSSLRGGNTEAFF. The CDR3 bases are TGTGCCAGCAGTTCCCTCAGGGGCGGGAACACTGAAGCTTTCTTT.